The 11 T cell receptor beta chains reported below all come from one sample, sequenced in a study of cytomegalovirus exposure and HLA in healthy donors (dated by TCRdb to 2016 to 2017). The library was obtained by the immunoSEQ multiplex PCR assay. A mixture of 60 forward primers for TCR Vbeta segments and 13 reverse primers for TCR Jbeta segments was used in the multiplex PCR. Drawn from immuneACCESS, this table holds only the in-frame rearrangements with V and J called that TCRdb kept. Clones are partly lost; checked studies trace under half to an unresolved V gene and leave the rest unexplained. Within this sample are 160,000 or so clones, with roughly 80% of them counted one time only. The ten largest clones add up to roughly 9% of the sample. Sequenced sample: PBMCs. These receptors originate from a man between 18 and 29 years old in good health and CMV-seropositive.

This clone was counted a few times. The chain employs TRBV5-1 and TRBJ2-5, with TRBD1 identical over 7 bases. The CDR3 runs 14 residues. Per germline, CDR1 SGHRS and CDR2 YFSETQ. The junction had 6 bases not matched to a gene; V was cut back by 2 bases and J by 5 bases. The CDR3 reads CASSFGDSHETQYF. The CDR3 region has the DNA TGCGCCAGCAGCTTCGGGGACAGCCACGAGACCCAGTACTTC. The full variable domain, in which reference TRBV5-1 and TRBJ2-5 provide the parts outside the CDR3, is KAGVTQTPRYLIKTRGQQVTLSCSPISGHRSVSWYQQTPGQGLQFLFEYFSETQRNKGNFPGRFSGRQFSNSRSEMNVSTLELGDSALYLCASSFGDSHETQYFGPGTRLLVL.

The chain has TRBV9 and TRBJ2-3, with D tentatively TRBD2 (6 bases). V gave up 4 bases and J gave up 5 bases, with 14 bases separating them. CDR1 and CDR2 from the germline V gene are SGDLS and YYNGEE. This CDR3 comprises 14 residues. CDR3 nucleotide sequence: TGTGCCAGCAGCCACCGGACTACAAGAGATACGCAGTATTTT. Its translation: CASSHRTTRDTQYF.

In this sample, this clone turned up once. The chain uses TRBV15 and TRBJ1-2; perhaps TRBD1 as D (5 bases). CDR1 and CDR2 (germline): LNHNV, YYDKDF (reference sequence). This CDR3 has 16 amino acids. Between the trimmed V and J ends, which lost 0 bases and 1 base, there was a span of 12 bases. CDR3 sequence (DNA): TGTGCCACCAGCAGAGATCGGACATTAGTTAACTATGGCTACACCTTC. Translating gives CATSRDRTLVNYGYTF.

The chain is built from TRBV7-5 and TRBJ1-1; TRBD1 is the table's D call and was not checked against the DNA. TRBV7-5 is recorded as a pseudogene. The CDR3 runs to 16 residues. The DNA for the CDR3 is TGTGTCAGAAGCCATATGACAGGGACCCTGAACACTGAAGCTTTCTTT. Translating it yields CVRSHMTGTLNTEAFF.

This clone occurred a few times. The chain uses TRBV11-2 and TRBJ2-2, with D tentatively TRBD2 (6 bases). From germline, CDR1 is SGHAT and CDR2 FQNNGV. The CDR3 sequence is 15 residues long. V lost 5 bases to trimming and J lost 4 bases, with 14 bases between them. CDR3 sequence reads: CASSVDGGSTGELFF. The CDR3 DNA reads TGTGCCAGCAGCGTTGACGGGGGATCCACCGGGGAGCTGTTTTTT.

The V and J genes are TRBV7-9 and TRBJ2-7; 8 nucleotides agree with TRBD1. With 6 bases clipped from V and 0 bases from J, the junction kept 7 bases outside the gene matches. Germline V gene sequence: CDR1 SEHNR, CDR2 FQNEAQ (reference sequence). The CDR3 contains 15 residues. CDR3 DNA sequence: TGTGCCAGCAGGGGAACGGGGACAGGCTCCTACGAGCAGTACTTC. It codes for CASRGTGTGSYEQYF.

This clone was seen just once. The chain combines TRBV2 with TRBJ2-7; TRBD1 agrees at 7 bases. This CDR3 is built from 15 residues. Germline V gene lookup returns CDR1 SNHLY and CDR2 FYNNEI. The V gene end was trimmed by 7 bases and the J gene end by 2 bases; junction bases not matched to a gene: 11. The CDR3, as DNA: TGTGCCAGCACAGAACCCCGGGACAGACCCTACGAGCAGTACTTC. Translated: CASTEPRDRPYEQYF.

The rearrangement uses TRBV10-3 and TRBJ2-5, with 7 bases fitting TRBD2. This CDR3 comprises 14 residues. Germline trimming cut 6 bases from V and 3 bases from J; bases unmatched to any gene: 7. Germline V gene lookup returns CDR1 ENHRY and CDR2 SYGVKD. CDR3 sequence: CAISSGTTKETQYF. CDR3 DNA sequence: TGTGCCATCAGCTCCGGGACTACCAAAGAGACCCAGTACTTC.

This chain uses TRBV19 with TRBJ2-7, with D maybe TRBD2 (5 bases). The CDR3 has 17 residues. The ends were cut back, 6 bases at V and 3 bases at J, with 24 bases in the middle. The germline gives CDR1 LNHDA, CDR2 SQIVND (reference sequence). In DNA form, the CDR3 reads TGTGCCAGTAGCTTGACACCGGCCTTCGGGGTCAACTACGAGCAGTACTTC. Its protein is CASSLTPAFGVNYEQYF. Based on the CDR3 plus reference TRBV19 and TRBJ2-7, the full variable domain is DGGITQSPKYLFRKEGQNVTLSCEQNLNHDAMYWYRQDPGQGLRLIYYSQIVNDFQKGDIAEGYSVSREKKESFPLTVTSAQKNPTAFYLCASSLTPAFGVNYEQYFGPGTRLTVT.

To note about this clone: A junction boundary mismatches the germline segment, possibly from a read error. V usage is TRBV10-3 and J usage is TRBJ2-6; D may be TRBD2 (6 bases). Germline CDR1 and CDR2: ENHRY and SYGVKD. The CDR3 is made up of 17 amino acids. The CDR3 loop is CAISETGGNSGANGLTF. The CDR3 DNA follows: TGTGCCATCAGTGAGACCGGGGGTAACTCTGGGGCCAACGGCCTGACTTTC.

As DNA, the CDR3 is TGTGCCATACGGACAGGGGGGAACACTGAAGCTTTCTTT. Amino acids: CAIRTGGNTEAFF. This chain connects TRBV19 to TRBJ1-1; 10 bases align to TRBD1. The CDR3 is 13 residues long. Germline lookup yields CDR1 LNHDA and CDR2 SQIVND (reference sequence). The J segment lost 1 base and the V segment lost 10 bases, leaving 3 bases of the junction unmatched.